This is a list of T cell receptor beta chains from one sample in a study of CD8+ T cells in alopecia areata. TCRdb's table, derived via immunoSEQ multiplex PCR, lists solely in-frame clones and lacks some. Here the sample spans about 200,000 clones, less than 45% being singletons. Sequencing used CD4+ T cells sorted from blood, obtained at roughly week 30, from a patient treated with tofacitinib. These TCRs come from a human donor with alopecia areata. CDR3s include the opening cysteine and the closing phenylalanine or tryptophan. D genes are given only for firm matches. Size values are once, few and many counts, or a class for expanded clones, and some rows have none.

j_call	v_call	d_call	clone_size	cdr3_length	cdr3_nt	cdr3_aa
TRBJ2-2	TRBV7-3	TRBD1	NA	14	TGTGCCAGCAACCAGGGGGCACGGACCGGGGAGCTGTTTTTT	CASNQGARTGELFF
TRBJ1-2	TRBV13	NA	few	12	TGTGCCAGCAGCTTAGGGGACGACGGCTACACCTTC	CASSLGDDGYTF
TRBJ1-2	TRBV27	NA	NA	13	TGTGCCAGCATGTCGCTGTATAACTATGGCTACACCTTC	CASMSLYNYGYTF
TRBJ1-5	TRBV30	NA	few	13	TGTGCCTGGAGTCTGACCCCCAATCAGCCCCAGCATTTT	CAWSLTPNQPQHF
TRBJ1-5	TRBV27	NA	NA	13	TGTGCCAGCAGTGGACAGAGCAATCAGCCCCAGCATTTT	CASSGQSNQPQHF
TRBJ2-1	TRBV2	NA	few	14	TGTGCCAGCATTATCCAATCGCTATACAATGAGCAGTTCTTC	CASIIQSLYNEQFF
TRBJ2-7	TRBV2	TRBD2	once	15	TGTGCCAGCAGGGGACTAGCGGGGGGCCGCTACGAGCAGTACTTC	CASRGLAGGRYEQYF
TRBJ1-1	TRBV5-4	NA	few	11	TGTGCCAGCAGAGCGGAGACTGAAGCTTTCTTT	CASRAETEAFF
TRBJ2-3	TRBV5-1	NA	once	14	TGCGCCAGCAGCTCCCAGGCTGGCACAGATACGCAGTATTTT	CASSSQAGTDTQYF
TRBJ2-5	TRBV10-2	NA	NA	12	TGCGCCAGCACGGGTTGGCAAGAGACCCAGTACTTC	CASTGWQETQYF
TRBJ2-6	TRBV9	NA	once	14	TGTGCCAGCAGCGTAGGCACCGGGGCCAACGTCCTGACTTTC	CASSVGTGANVLTF
TRBJ2-3	TRBV7-7	TRBD2	few	15	TGTGCCAGCAGCTTATCCAGCGGGGGCCCAGATACGCAGTATTTT	CASSLSSGGPDTQYF
TRBJ2-1	TRBV18	NA	NA	13	TGTGCCAGCTCGCCAGCAGGGGACAATGAGCAGTTCTTC	CASSPAGDNEQFF
TRBJ2-1	TRBV29-1	TRBD2	few	16	TGCAGCGTTGCTCTAGCGGGGGGGCCCATATGGTACGAGCAGTTCTTC	CSVALAGGPIWYEQFF
TRBJ1-5	TRBV19	NA	few	15	TGTGCCAGTAGTAACTACGGGCAGAGCAATCAGCCCCAGCATTTT	CASSNYGQSNQPQHF
TRBJ2-3	TRBV18	NA	few	16	TGTGCCAGCTCACCATTCAAGTGGGAGGTCACAGATACGCAGTATTTT	CASSPFKWEVTDTQYF
TRBJ1-2	TRBV11-2	TRBD1	NA	14	TGTGCCAGCAGCTTAGAGGCAGGGGGTTATGGCTACACCTTC	CASSLEAGGYGYTF
TRBJ2-7	TRBV5-1	TRBD2	once	15	TGCGCCAGCAGCAGACTAGCGGAGAGCTCCTACGAGCAGTACTTC	CASSRLAESSYEQYF
TRBJ2-7	TRBV10-3	NA	NA	15	TGTGCCATCAGTGAAGGAGGGACCACCACCCACGAGCAGTACTTC	CAISEGGTTTHEQYF
TRBJ1-5	TRBV9	NA	NA	14	TGTGCCAGCAGCGTAGACAGTCGTTATCAGCCCCAGCATTTT	CASSVDSRYQPQHF
TRBJ1-2	TRBV6-5	TRBD1	NA	15	TGTGCCAGCAGTCCCTCCGAAACAGGGGCCTATGGCTACACCTTC	CASSPSETGAYGYTF
TRBJ2-7	TRBV5-1	NA	NA	12	TGCGCCAGCAGCTTGGTGGCCCCCGAGCAGTACTTC	CASSLVAPEQYF
TRBJ2-7	TRBV5-1	TRBD1	NA	17	TGCGCCAGCTCCCTCGCCCAACGTGACAGGGTGGTCTACGAGCAGTACTTC	CASSLAQRDRVVYEQYF
TRBJ1-2	TRBV5-1	NA	NA	12	TGCGCCAGCTCGAACGACGGGTCCGGCTACACCTTC	CASSNDGSGYTF
TRBJ1-5	TRBV18	NA	few	14	TGTGCCAGCTCACCTCTGGATAGCAATCAGCCCCAGCATTTT	CASSPLDSNQPQHF
TRBJ2-3	TRBV9	NA	NA	16	TGTGCCAGCAGCGCCATGGGTAGCGGAAAAGGAGATACGCAGTATTTT	CASSAMGSGKGDTQYF
TRBJ1-2	TRBV6-1	NA	few	16	TGTGCCAGCAGTGAAGAGGGCCCCGGACGTAACTATGGCTACACCTTC	CASSEEGPGRNYGYTF
TRBJ1-4	TRBV2	NA	NA	17	TGTGCCAGCAACCCTCAATCCAGGGTCACAACTAATGAAAAACTGTTTTTT	CASNPQSRVTTNEKLFF
TRBJ1-2	TRBV2	NA	NA	14	TGTGCCAGCATAGGATCGGGCAGGGGAAGTGGCTACACCTTC	CASIGSGRGSGYTF
TRBJ2-3	TRBV25-1	NA	NA	16	TGTGCCAGCAGTGAGAGGACGTTCGATTACACAGATACGCAGTATTTT	CASSERTFDYTDTQYF
TRBJ1-2	TRBV12-5	NA	few	14	TGTGCTAGTGGTTTCCCCGGGATAAACTATGGCTACACCTTC	CASGFPGINYGYTF
TRBJ2-7	TRBV19	NA	few	15	TGTGCCAGTAAAAGGAGCCGGGACGGATCCTACGAGCAGTACTTC	CASKRSRDGSYEQYF
TRBJ1-6	TRBV4-1	TRBD1	once	15	TGCGCCAGCAGCCAATGGGGACAGTTCAATTCACCCCTCCACTTT	CASSQWGQFNSPLHF
TRBJ2-3	TRBV4-1	NA	NA	17	TGCGCCAGCAGCCAAGTTCCCGTTGGGCCGAGAGGAGATACGCAGTATTTT	CASSQVPVGPRGDTQYF
TRBJ2-1	TRBV5-6	TRBD2	NA	14	TGTGCCAGCAGCTTCGGACTAGCGGGTTCTGAGCAGTTCTTC	CASSFGLAGSEQFF
TRBJ1-4	TRBV4-1	NA	few	14	TGCGCCAGCAACGCAGAGGCAACTAATGAAAAACTGTTTTTT	CASNAEATNEKLFF
TRBJ2-7	TRBV29-1	NA	NA	12	TGCAGCGTTGCCGACAGACCTTACGAGCAGTACTTC	CSVADRPYEQYF
TRBJ1-3	TRBV29-1	NA	few	11	TGCAGCGTTGAACGAGGAAACACCATATATTTT	CSVERGNTIYF
TRBJ1-6	TRBV11-2	NA	NA	15	TGTGCCAGCAGCTTAGCAGCAGGGCTGAATTCACCCCTCCACTTT	CASSLAAGLNSPLHF
TRBJ2-7	TRBV30	NA	few	15	TGTGCCCTGATGAAAAATTTTCCCCCCTCCTACGAGCAGTACTTC	CALMKNFPPSYEQYF
TRBJ2-6	TRBV7-2	NA	NA	14	TGTGCCAGCAGCTTAGGATCTGGGGCCAACGTCCTGACTTTC	CASSLGSGANVLTF
TRBJ2-7	TRBV11-2	NA	once	12	TGTGCCAGCAGCCCACCCGGAGGATCAGGGTACTTC	CASSPPGGSGYF